This T cell receptor beta chain comes out of a study of T-cell reconstitution after alpha-beta-depleted transplantation in children. Points on this clonotype: The junction differs from germline at one of its ends, possibly a read error.

Researchers prepared the TCRbeta library using unique molecular identifiers, the study reports. TCRdb reanalysed the PCR reads using MiXCR and keeps one entry per CDR3 protein. The repertoire has about 400,000 distinct CDR3 sequences, around 20% of them found once; the top ten carry approximately 3.8%. The sequence came from a human donor who donated a stem cell graft to a child with acute myeloid leukemia. Specimen: PBMCs from the stem cell graft donor, collected from the stem cell graft.

DNA for the CDR3: TGCAGCTTTGTTCCGGGACTAGCTGGCTCCTACAATGAGCGGTTCTTC. It specifies CSFVPGLAGSYNERFF. The V call is TRBV29-1, the J call TRBJ2-1, with 9 bases matching TRBD2. The germline CDR1 and CDR2 sequences are SQVTM and ANQGSEA. The CDR3 extends over 16 amino acids.